A single TCR beta chain is shown here with its context. The data belong to a study of blood T cell repertoires in COVID-19. Study background: Sites in the United States, Italy and Spain provided acute and convalescent COVID-19 samples.

The CDR3 is 17 residues long. Germline lookup yields CDR1 LGHNA and CDR2 YSLEER. J gave up 4 bases and V 1 base, and 9 bases lay outside the gene matches. Sequencing was performed with immunoSEQ multiplex PCR; in TCRdb, only in-frame clones are kept and a portion is missing. The sample lists some 120,000 clones, 92% occurring once. The sequence derives from a man aged 45 to 65 with COVID-19, enrolled during active disease. The chain carries TRBV4-3 and TRBJ2-2, with 7 positions matching TRBD1. Sequencing was done on a sample of peripheral blood. CDR3 amino acids: CASSQGTQTGSTGELFF. DNA of the CDR3: TGCGCCAGCAGCCAAGGGACTCAGACAGGGAGCACCGGGGAGCTGTTTTTT.